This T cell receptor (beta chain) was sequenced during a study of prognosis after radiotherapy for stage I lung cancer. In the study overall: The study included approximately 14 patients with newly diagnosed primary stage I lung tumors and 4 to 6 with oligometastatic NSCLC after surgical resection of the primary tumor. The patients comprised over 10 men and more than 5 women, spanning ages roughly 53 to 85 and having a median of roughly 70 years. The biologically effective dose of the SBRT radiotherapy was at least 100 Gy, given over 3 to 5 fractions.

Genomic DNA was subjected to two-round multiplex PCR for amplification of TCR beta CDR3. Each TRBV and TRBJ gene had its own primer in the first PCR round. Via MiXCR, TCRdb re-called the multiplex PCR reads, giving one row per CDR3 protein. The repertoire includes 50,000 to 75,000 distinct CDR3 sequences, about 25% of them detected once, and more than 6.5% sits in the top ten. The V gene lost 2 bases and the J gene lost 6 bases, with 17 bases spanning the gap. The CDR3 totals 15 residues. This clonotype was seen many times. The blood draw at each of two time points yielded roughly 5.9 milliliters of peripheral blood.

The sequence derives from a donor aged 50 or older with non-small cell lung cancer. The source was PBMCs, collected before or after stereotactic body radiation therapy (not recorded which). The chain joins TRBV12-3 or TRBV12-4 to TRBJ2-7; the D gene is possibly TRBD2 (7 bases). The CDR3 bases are TGTGCCAGCAGTTTAAGTACGGGGGGCAAGGGCGAGCAGTACTTC. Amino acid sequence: CASSLSTGGKGEQYF.